This T cell receptor (beta chain) was found in a study of OX40 agonist ivuxolimab in advanced cancers. At cycle 4 day 1, cycle 7 day 1, and baseline, blood was sampled. CDR1 and CDR2 from the germline V gene are GTSNPN and SVGIG (reference sequence). There are 14 residues in the CDR3. V gave up 0 bases and J gave up 9 bases, with 17 bases separating them. Clones were sequenced by immunoSEQ multiplex PCR, and TCRdb holds only the in-frame ones, with some missing. The repertoire includes just under 65,000 clones, roughly 88% of them detected once, and about 1.2% sits in the top ten. This TCR was recovered from an adult with an advanced solid tumor such as melanoma, head and neck, liver or kidney cancer. The rearrangement links TRBV30 to TRBJ1-1; D may be TRBD1 (5 bases). The sample consisted of CD4+ or CD8+ T cells sorted from blood, taken in a trial of the OX40 agonist ivuxolimab. As DNA, the CDR3 is TGTGCCTGGAGTGTATCCGCGATTGACAGAAAAGCTTTCTTT. Translated: CAWSVSAIDRKAFF.